The 15 T cell receptor beta chains in this list originate from one sample, sequenced in a study of T-cell reconstitution after alpha-beta-depleted transplantation in children. Unique molecular identifiers were used in preparing the TCRbeta library. TCRdb re-called the PCR reads through MiXCR, storing one row per CDR3 protein. This table has approximately 590,000 distinct CDR3 sequences, roughly a tenth appearing once. The sequencing here drew on PBMCs from the stem cell graft donor, taken from the stem cell graft. The receptors were sampled from a human donor who donated a stem cell graft to a child with acute myeloid leukemia.

There are many counts of this clonotype. This chain joins TRBV5-1 and TRBJ2-7, with D hard to call. V was cut by 0 bases and J by 0 bases, with 4 bases left in between. The CDR3 contains 13 residues. The germline V gene encodes CDR1 SGHRS and CDR2 YFSETQ. CDR3 residues: CASSLDGSYEQYF. Written as DNA, the CDR3 is TGCGCCAGCAGCTTGGACGGCTCCTACGAGCAGTACTTC.

The chain joins TRBV7-3 to TRBJ2-1; 11 nucleotides line up with TRBD2. CDR3 length: 21 amino acids. Germline V gene lookup returns CDR1 SGHTA and CDR2 FQGTGA. With V trimmed by 1 base and J by 7 bases, 21 bases remained unmatched. CDR3 nucleotides: TGTGCCAGCAGCTTAAGGCCCCCGACAGGAGGCTTGAGACTAGCGGGGAATGAGCAGTTCTTC. Its protein product is CASSLRPPTGGLRLAGNEQFF.

The V call is TRBV30, the J call TRBJ2-3, with 7 nucleotides matching TRBD1. The CDR3 is 13 residues long. Germline values: CDR1 GTSNPN, CDR2 SVGIG (reference sequence). V gave up 5 bases and J gave up 2 bases; unmatched junction bases: 4. The CDR3 DNA is TGTGCCTGGGCGACAGGGAACACAGATACGCAGTATTTT. Protein: CAWATGNTDTQYF.

Only a few counts were recorded for this clonotype. V and J are TRBV6-5 and TRBJ2-7; 8 nucleotides match TRBD2. CDR1 is MNHEY, CDR2 SVGAGI, per germline. This CDR3 region has 16 residues. The V segment lost 1 base and the J segment 6 bases; nucleotides outside the gene matches: 11. CDR3 residues: CASSYLSSAGGGEQYF. The CDR3 region has the DNA TGTGCCAGCAGTTACTTGTCGTCGGCGGGAGGAGGCGAGCAGTACTTC.

This clonotype has a handful of counts. This chain joins TRBV24-1 and TRBJ1-1; D is possibly TRBD1 (5 bases). Trimming took 6 bases from V and 2 from J, leaving 9 bases between them. Germline CDR1 is KGHDR and CDR2 is SFDVKD. CDR3 length: 13 amino acids. The CDR3 nucleotides read TGTGCCACCAGTAGACAGCGTAACACTGAAGCTTTCTTT. The encoded protein is CATSRQRNTEAFF.

This clonotype appeared a few times. V usage is TRBV20-1 and J usage is TRBJ1-5, with D possibly TRBD1 on 6 matching bases. The V gene's germline CDR1 is DFQATT and CDR2 SNEGSKA (reference sequence). Trimming stripped 5 bases from V and 3 bases from J, with 17 bases between. This CDR3 contains 15 residues. CDR3 DNA sequence: TGCAGTGCTCGACTAGGGGGGGCGGACAATCAGCCCCAGCATTTT. Its translation: CSARLGGADNQPQHF.

This clonotype turned up a few times. CDR3 nucleotides: TGTGCCAGCAGCTTATTGAGGACTTACGAGCAGTACTTC. This sequence encodes CASSLLRTYEQYF. The chain carries TRBV7-2 and TRBJ2-7, with D possibly matching TRBD2 (5 bases). Germline assignment: CDR1 SGHTA and CDR2 FQGNSA. This CDR3 region has 13 residues. V lost 2 bases and J 4 bases, leaving 9 bases between the germline ends.

This clonotype occurred many times. This sequence joins TRBV27 and TRBJ2-1; D gene ambiguous. The V and J ends lost 0 bases and 5 bases respectively, with 5 bases between them. Germline lookup yields CDR1 MNHEY and CDR2 SMNVEV (reference sequence). There are 13 residues in the CDR3. The CDR3 region is CASSLSPHNEQFF. In nucleotides, the CDR3 is TGTGCCAGCAGTTTATCCCCGCACAATGAGCAGTTCTTC.

The chain couples TRBV4-2 to TRBJ1-1; D is undetermined. This CDR3 region has 9 residues. CDR1 is LGHNA, CDR2 YNFKEQ, per germline. The germline V and J ends were trimmed by 9 bases and 6 bases, with 5 bases remaining between them. CDR3 coding DNA: TGTGCCAGGGGCTCTGAAGCTTTCTTT. It yields the protein CARGSEAFF.

This clonotype was found a few times. J is TRBJ2-5 and V is TRBV20-1; the D call may be TRBD1 or TRBD2 (5 bases each). This CDR3 has 12 residues. V dropped 0 bases and J dropped 9 bases, with 11 bases sitting between them. The V gene's germline CDR1 is DFQATT and CDR2 SNEGSKA (reference sequence). In nucleotides, the CDR3 is TGCAGTGCTAGAGAAGGGTTGGGGGCCCAGTACTTC. It yields the protein CSAREGLGAQYF.

This clonotype appeared many times. The V call is TRBV7-2, the J call TRBJ2-1; TRBD2 agrees at 9 bases. The CDR3 totals 16 residues. Trimming removed 5 bases from V and 0 bases from J; junction bases left unmatched: 5. Germline V gene sequence: CDR1 SGHTA, CDR2 FQGNSA. The CDR3: CASSPRSGSSYNEQFF. The CDR3 DNA sequence: TGTGCCAGCAGCCCGCGTAGCGGGAGCTCCTACAATGAGCAGTTCTTC.

The V and J genes are TRBV20-1 and TRBJ2-7; possibly TRBD1 for D (5 bases). V was pared by 1 base and J by 6 bases, with 7 bases between. The CDR3 runs 11 residues. Germline V gene sequence: CDR1 DFQATT, CDR2 SNEGSKA (reference sequence). The CDR3: CSARAGSEQYF. The CDR3 coding sequence is TGCAGTGCTAGAGCAGGGTCCGAGCAGTACTTC.

A few counts support this clonotype. V usage is TRBV20-1 and J usage is TRBJ1-4, with D possibly TRBD1 on 6 matching bases. CDR1 is DFQATT and CDR2 is SNEGSKA in the germline V gene (reference sequence). V dropped 1 base and J dropped 8 bases, with 14 bases sitting between them. The CDR3 sequence is 14 residues long. CDR3 amino acids: CSARGEAGEEKLFF. Here the CDR3 DNA reads TGCAGTGCTAGAGGGGAGGCAGGGGAAGAAAAACTGTTTTTT.

This clonotype was counted between two and nine times. V usage is TRBV30 and J usage is TRBJ1-2; D might be TRBD1 (6 bases). Germline assignment: CDR1 GTSNPN and CDR2 SVGIG (reference sequence). This CDR3 is built from 14 residues. With 7 bases removed from V and 7 bases from J, the gap between germline ends came to 22 bases. The CDR3 DNA reads as TGTGCCTTAGAAACTGTCAGGGGACACGGTGGCTACACCTTC. This sequence encodes CALETVRGHGGYTF.

The J gene is TRBJ1-5, the V gene TRBV12-3 or TRBV12-4; 7 bases align to TRBD1. V shed 5 bases, J shed 7 bases, and the junction held 8 bases outside the gene matches. This CDR3 is built from 14 residues. The CDR3 sequence is CASSTRQGRQPQHF. The CDR3 coding sequence is TGTGCCAGCAGTACACGACAGGGCCGGCAGCCCCAGCATTTT.